This TCR beta chain was recorded in a study of T cell responses to AZD1222 COVID-19 vaccine. Trimming removed 6 bases from V and 2 bases from J, with 13 bases in between. The germline CDR1 and CDR2 sequences are SGHAT and FQNNGV. CDR3 length: 15 residues. Sequencing used immunoSEQ multiplex PCR; TCRdb keeps in-frame clones, though not all of them. The table has around 140,000 clones, 90% to 95% seen once. Sample: peripheral blood, taken on day 0 of AZD1222 vaccination. This clonotype was obtained from an adult in good health. V usage is TRBV11-2 and J usage is TRBJ1-4; D unresolved. The CDR3 sequence is CASRAHVVTNEKLFF. CDR3 bases: TGTGCCAGCAGGGCCCACGTGGTCACTAATGAAAAACTGTTTTTT.